This entry lists 12 T cell receptor beta chains sequenced from one sample in a study of T cell responses to AZD1222 COVID-19 vaccine. The data were produced by immunoSEQ multiplex PCR, yet TCRdb's version contains in-frame clones alone and is incomplete. Here the sample spans 140,000 or so clones, more than 70% being singletons. This specimen was peripheral blood, taken 28 days after the second AZD1222 dose. The receptors derive from an adult who received the AZD1222 COVID-19 vaccine.

The V call is TRBV18, the J call TRBJ1-5, with 7 nucleotides matching TRBD1. The CDR3 runs to 16 residues. Germline assignment: CDR1 KGHSH and CDR2 LQKENI. V lost 1 base, J lost 3 bases, and 6 bases stayed unmatched. The CDR3 protein is CASSPQGAPINQPQHF. DNA for the CDR3: TGTGCCAGCTCACCACAGGGGGCGCCCATCAATCAGCCCCAGCATTTT.

CDR3: CAGMSRLPTEAFF. The CDR3 DNA is TGTGCCGGAATGTCCCGCCTCCCTACTGAAGCTTTCTTT. The chain employs TRBV7-2 and TRBJ1-1, with D hard to call. Trimming stripped 11 bases from V and 5 bases from J, with 18 bases between. Germline CDR1 reads SGHTA; CDR2 reads FQGNSA. The CDR3 length is 13 residues.

This chain links TRBV6-1 with TRBJ1-3; the D is unclear. Germline values: CDR1 MNHNS, CDR2 SASEGT. The CDR3 runs 17 residues. Trimming took 1 base from V and 0 from J, leaving 13 bases between them. DNA of the CDR3: TGTGCCAGCAGTGAAGGGCTTCGGGCTGACTCTGGAAACACCATATATTTT. Amino acid sequence: CASSEGLRADSGNTIYF.

The rearrangement joins TRBV30 to TRBJ1-6; no firm D call. CDR3 length equals 11 residues. The germline gives CDR1 GTSNPN, CDR2 SVGIG (reference sequence). Trimming pared 5 bases from V and 5 bases from J, leaving 4 bases between. The CDR3 loop is CAWLDNSPLHF. In DNA, the CDR3 is TGTGCCTGGCTAGATAATTCACCCCTCCACTTT. Filled out from reference TRBV30 and TRBJ1-6, the complete variable domain reads SQTIHQWPATLVQPVGSPLSLECTVEGTSNPNLYWYRQAAGRGLQLLFYSVGIGQISSEVPQNLSASRPQDRQFILSSKKLLLSDSGFYLCAWLDNSPLHFGNGTRLTVT.

The genes are TRBV7-3 and TRBJ2-3; 7 bases map to TRBD2. Germline-derived CDR1 and CDR2 are SGHTA and FQGTGA. V lost 2 bases and J lost 1; bases outside the gene matches: 12. The CDR3 length is 18 residues. The DNA for the CDR3 is TGTGCCAGCAGCTTAGTAGGGAGGGCCGGGAGTCGCACAGATACGCAGTATTTT. It is translated as CASSLVGRAGSRTDTQYF.

The rearrangement links TRBV28 to TRBJ1-2; a possible D gene is TRBD1 (6 bases). The CDR3 covers 14 residues. V shed 3 bases and J shed 5 bases, with 13 bases lying between them. From germline, CDR1 is MDHEN and CDR2 SYDVKM. The CDR3 nucleotides read TGTGCCAGCAGTTTGGGGGGGCAATTTTATGGCTACACCTTC. Its translation is CASSLGGQFYGYTF.

As to this clone: The sample contains more than one DNA sequence encoding this CDR3. This chain links TRBV30 with TRBJ1-2, with 8 bases matching TRBD1. Trimming cost V 4 bases and J 5 bases; bases outside gene matches: 3. The CDR3 covers 12 residues. Per germline, CDR1 GTSNPN and CDR2 SVGIG (reference sequence). Written as DNA, the CDR3 is TGTGCCTGGAACAGGGGGGGGTATGGCTACACCTTC. Translated: CAWNRGGYGYTF.

In its sample, this clone was seen once. The V call is TRBV10-3, the J call TRBJ1-2; a possible D gene is TRBD1 (6 bases). CDR1 and CDR2 (germline): ENHRY, SYGVKD. The CDR3 contains 13 residues. V shed 1 base and J shed 8 bases, with 11 bases lying between them. CDR3 nucleotides: TGTGCCATCAGTGAGTACAGGGAGGGCGGCTACACCTTC. Amino acids: CAISEYREGGYTF.

This rearrangement joins TRBV21-1 to TRBJ1-6. TRBV21-1 is noted as a pseudogene. CDR3 length equals 17 residues. DNA for the CDR3: TGTGCCAGCAGTCCCGGTCGGGGGGCATCCTATAATTCACCCCTCCACTTT. Translation gives CASSPGRGASYNSPLHF.

The chain employs TRBV30 and TRBJ1-2; D is uncertain. Germline V gene data show CDR1 as GTSNPN and CDR2 as SVGIG (reference sequence). With 2 bases removed from V and 8 bases from J, the gap between germline ends came to 21 bases. The CDR3 has 15 amino acids. DNA for the CDR3: TGTGCCTGGAGTAACACAATCCCAACACGGTCGGGCTACACCTTC. Encoded protein: CAWSNTIPTRSGYTF.

This CDR3 is CASSLGSGHPGIYEQYF. DNA for the CDR3: TGTGCCAGCAGCTTGGGGTCGGGTCATCCCGGAATCTACGAGCAGTACTTC. The chain links TRBV7-8 to TRBJ2-7; D is unclear. Germline CDR1 reads SGHVS; CDR2 reads FQNEAQ. The V end was cut by 3 bases, the J end by 3 bases, with 21 bases between. The CDR3 totals 17 residues.

In its sample, this clone was seen once. The rearrangement links TRBV7-9 to TRBJ2-6; perhaps TRBD1 as D (5 bases). The CDR3 contains 14 residues. CDR1 SEHNR and CDR2 FQNEAQ come from the germline V gene (reference sequence). CDR3 coding DNA: TGTGCTATCCTCCAGGGTTCTGGGGCCAACGTCCTGACTTTC. Translation: CAILQGSGANVLTF.